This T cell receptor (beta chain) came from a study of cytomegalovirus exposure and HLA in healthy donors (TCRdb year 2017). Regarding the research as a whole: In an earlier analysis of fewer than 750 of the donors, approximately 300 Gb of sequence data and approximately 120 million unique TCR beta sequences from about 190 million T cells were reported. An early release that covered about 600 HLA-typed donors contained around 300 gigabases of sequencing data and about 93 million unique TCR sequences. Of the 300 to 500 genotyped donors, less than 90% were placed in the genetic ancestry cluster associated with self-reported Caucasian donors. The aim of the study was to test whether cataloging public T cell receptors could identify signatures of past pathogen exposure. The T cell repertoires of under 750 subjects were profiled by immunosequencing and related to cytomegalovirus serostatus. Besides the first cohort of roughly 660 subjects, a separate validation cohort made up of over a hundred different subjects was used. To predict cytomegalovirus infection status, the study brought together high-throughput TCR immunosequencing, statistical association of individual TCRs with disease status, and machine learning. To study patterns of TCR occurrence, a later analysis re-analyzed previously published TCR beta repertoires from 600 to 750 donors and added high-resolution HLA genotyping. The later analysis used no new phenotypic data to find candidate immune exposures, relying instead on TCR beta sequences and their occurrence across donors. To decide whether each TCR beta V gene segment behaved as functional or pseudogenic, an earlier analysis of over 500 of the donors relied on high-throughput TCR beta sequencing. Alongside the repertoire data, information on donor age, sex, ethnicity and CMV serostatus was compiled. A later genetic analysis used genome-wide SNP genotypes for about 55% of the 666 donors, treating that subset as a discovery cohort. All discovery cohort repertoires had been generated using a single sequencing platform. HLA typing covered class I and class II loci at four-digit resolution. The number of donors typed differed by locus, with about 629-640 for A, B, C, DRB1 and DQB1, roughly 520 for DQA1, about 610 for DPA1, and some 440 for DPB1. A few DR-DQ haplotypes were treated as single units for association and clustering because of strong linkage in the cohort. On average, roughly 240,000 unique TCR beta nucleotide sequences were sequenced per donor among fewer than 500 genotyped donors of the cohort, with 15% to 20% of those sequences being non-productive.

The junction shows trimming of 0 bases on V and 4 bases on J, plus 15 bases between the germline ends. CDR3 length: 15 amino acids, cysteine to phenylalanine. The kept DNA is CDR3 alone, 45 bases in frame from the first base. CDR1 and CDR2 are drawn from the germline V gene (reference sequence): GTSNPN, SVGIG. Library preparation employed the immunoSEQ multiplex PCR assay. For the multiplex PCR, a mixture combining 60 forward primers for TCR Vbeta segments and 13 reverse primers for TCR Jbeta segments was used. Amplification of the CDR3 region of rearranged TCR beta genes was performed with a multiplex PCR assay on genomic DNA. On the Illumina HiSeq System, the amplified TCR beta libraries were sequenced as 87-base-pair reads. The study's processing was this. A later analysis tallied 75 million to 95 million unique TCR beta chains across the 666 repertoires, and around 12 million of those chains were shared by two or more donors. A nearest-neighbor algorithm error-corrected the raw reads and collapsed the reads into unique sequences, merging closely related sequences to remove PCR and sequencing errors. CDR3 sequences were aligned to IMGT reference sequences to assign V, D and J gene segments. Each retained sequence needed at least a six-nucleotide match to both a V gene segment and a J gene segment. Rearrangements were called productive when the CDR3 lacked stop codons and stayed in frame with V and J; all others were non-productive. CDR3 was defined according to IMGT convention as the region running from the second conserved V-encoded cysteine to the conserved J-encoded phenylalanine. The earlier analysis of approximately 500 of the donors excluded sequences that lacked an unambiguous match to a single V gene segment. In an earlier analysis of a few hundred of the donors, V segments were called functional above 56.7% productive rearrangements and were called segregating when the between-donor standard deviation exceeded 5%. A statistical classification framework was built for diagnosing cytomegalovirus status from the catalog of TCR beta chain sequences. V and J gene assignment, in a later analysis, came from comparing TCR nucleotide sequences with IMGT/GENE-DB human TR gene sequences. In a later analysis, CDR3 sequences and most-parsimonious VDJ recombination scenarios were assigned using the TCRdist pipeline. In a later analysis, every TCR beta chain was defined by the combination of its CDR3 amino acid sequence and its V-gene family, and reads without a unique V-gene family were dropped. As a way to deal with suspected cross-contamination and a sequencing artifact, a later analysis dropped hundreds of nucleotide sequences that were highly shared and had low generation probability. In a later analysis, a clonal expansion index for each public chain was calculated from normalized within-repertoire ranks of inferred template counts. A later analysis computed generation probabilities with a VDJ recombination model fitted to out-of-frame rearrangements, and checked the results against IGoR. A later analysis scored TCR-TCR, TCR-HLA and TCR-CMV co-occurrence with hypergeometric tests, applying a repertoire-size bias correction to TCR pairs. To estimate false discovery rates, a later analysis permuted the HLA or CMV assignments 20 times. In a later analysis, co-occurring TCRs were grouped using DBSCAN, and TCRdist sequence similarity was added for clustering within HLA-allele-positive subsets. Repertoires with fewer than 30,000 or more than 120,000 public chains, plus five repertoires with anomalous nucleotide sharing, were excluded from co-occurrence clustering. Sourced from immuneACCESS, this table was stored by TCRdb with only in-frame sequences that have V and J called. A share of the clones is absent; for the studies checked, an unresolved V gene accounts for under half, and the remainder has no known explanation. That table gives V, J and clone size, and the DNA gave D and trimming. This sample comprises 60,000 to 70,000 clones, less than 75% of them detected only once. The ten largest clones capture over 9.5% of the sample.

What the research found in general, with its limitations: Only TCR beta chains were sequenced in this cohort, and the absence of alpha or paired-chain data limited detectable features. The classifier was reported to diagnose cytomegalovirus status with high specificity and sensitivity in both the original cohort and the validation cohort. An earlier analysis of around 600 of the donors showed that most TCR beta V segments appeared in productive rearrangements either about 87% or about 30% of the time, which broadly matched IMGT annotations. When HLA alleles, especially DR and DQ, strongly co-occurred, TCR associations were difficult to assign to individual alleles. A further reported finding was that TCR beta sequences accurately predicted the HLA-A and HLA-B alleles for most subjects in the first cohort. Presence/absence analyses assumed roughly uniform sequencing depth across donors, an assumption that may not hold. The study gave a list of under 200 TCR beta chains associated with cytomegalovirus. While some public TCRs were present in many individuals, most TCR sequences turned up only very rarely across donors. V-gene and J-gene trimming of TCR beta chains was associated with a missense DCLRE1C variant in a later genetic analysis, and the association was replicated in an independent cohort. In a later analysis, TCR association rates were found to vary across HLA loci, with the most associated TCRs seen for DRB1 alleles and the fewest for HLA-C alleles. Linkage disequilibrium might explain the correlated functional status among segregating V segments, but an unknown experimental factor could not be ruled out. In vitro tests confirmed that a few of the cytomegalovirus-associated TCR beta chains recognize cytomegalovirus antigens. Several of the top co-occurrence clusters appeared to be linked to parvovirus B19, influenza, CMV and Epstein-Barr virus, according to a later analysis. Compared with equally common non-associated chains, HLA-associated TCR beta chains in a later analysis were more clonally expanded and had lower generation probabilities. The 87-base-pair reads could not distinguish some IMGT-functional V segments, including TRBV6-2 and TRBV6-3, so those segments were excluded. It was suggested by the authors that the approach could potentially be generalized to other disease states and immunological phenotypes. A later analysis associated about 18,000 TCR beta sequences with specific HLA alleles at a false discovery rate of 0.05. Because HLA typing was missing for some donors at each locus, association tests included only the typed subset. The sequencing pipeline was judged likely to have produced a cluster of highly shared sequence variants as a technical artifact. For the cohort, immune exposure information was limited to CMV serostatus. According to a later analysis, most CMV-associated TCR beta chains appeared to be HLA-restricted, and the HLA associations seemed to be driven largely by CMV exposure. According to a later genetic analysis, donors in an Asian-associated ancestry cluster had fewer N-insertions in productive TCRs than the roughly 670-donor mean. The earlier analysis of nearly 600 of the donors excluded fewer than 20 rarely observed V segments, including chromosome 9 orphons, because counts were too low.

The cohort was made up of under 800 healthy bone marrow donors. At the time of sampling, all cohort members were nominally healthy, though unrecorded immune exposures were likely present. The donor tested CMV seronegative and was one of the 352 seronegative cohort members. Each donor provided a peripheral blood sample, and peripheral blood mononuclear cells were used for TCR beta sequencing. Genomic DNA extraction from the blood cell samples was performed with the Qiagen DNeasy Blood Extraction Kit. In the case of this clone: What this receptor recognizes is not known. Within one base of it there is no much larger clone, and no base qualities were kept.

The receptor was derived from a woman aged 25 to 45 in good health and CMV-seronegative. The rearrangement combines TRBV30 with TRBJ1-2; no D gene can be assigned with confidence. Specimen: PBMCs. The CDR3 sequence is CAWSVSQTRGYGYTF. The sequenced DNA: TGTGCCTGGAGTGTATCCCAGACGCGGGGCTATGGCTACACCTTC.